The clone carrying this TCR beta chain has only one observation. The CDR3 loop spans 17 amino acids. The germline V and J ends were trimmed by 1 base and 4 bases, with 19 bases remaining between them. Germline assignment: CDR1 LGHDT and CDR2 YNNKEL (reference sequence). Method: immunoSEQ multiplex PCR; TCRdb's copy keeps in-frame clones and lacks some. The profile shows more than 50,000 clones, about nine tenths of them singletons. The record originates from a study of control samples from healthy donors and cancer patients. The sequenced sample consisted of PBMCs. The receptor was derived from a woman in her 50s with colorectal cancer. This rearrangement joins TRBV3-1 (or the pseudogene TRBV3-2) to TRBJ1-1; D gene ambiguous. CDR3 nucleotide sequence: TGTGCCAGCAGCCAAGGAGTCAGGACCAGCACGGGCACTGAAGCTTTCTTT. Protein sequence: CASSQGVRTSTGTEAFF.